The T cell receptor (beta chain) described here comes from a study of CD8+ T cells in alopecia areata. This clone was observed a few times. Extraction of RNA preceded its reverse transcription into cDNA, which served as the sequencing template. The data were produced by immunoSEQ multiplex PCR, yet TCRdb's version contains in-frame clones alone and is incomplete. The sample consists of fewer than 100,000 clones, about 45% of them appearing once. CDR3 length: 11 residues. CDR1 and CDR2 (germline): SQVTM, ANQGSEA. Deletions cut 6 bases from V and 6 bases from J, with 11 bases between. This clonotype originated in a human donor with alopecia areata. Input material: CD4+ T cells sorted from blood. The chain uses TRBV29-1 and TRBJ1-2, with a possible D match to TRBD1 (6 bases). The CDR3 here is CSVGGQHGYTF. The CDR3 DNA is TGCAGCGTCGGAGGACAGCATGGCTACACCTTC.